Reported below is one TCR beta chain. This specimen belongs to a study of T cell responses to AZD1222 COVID-19 vaccine. The CDR3 is 13 amino acids. Trimming removed 6 bases at V and 7 bases at J, with 13 bases between. The method was immunoSEQ multiplex PCR; TCRdb's version includes in-frame clones alone and lacks a portion of them. The table records 150,000 to 180,000 clones, approximately 91% of them present only once. Source: peripheral blood, taken after recovery from COVID-19. The receptor was derived from an adult who had recovered from COVID-19. The chain recombines TRBV12-3 or TRBV12-4 with TRBJ1-5; D is undetermined. DNA of the CDR3: TGTGCCAGCAGCAGACGCGGGGTCCAGCCCCAGCATTTT. Translation: CASSRRGVQPQHF.